This T cell receptor beta chain is from a study of blood T cell repertoires in COVID-19. Study overall: The United States, Italy and Spain provided the acute and convalescent COVID-19 samples. The cDNA or gDNA used as material had been derived from T cells, B-cell-depleted T cells, or PBMCs.

Germline CDR1 and CDR2: LNHDA and SQIVND (reference sequence). This CDR3 has 14 amino acids. Trimming took 3 bases from V and 5 from J; bases not matched to a gene: 3. The authors' processing: Reference gene primer amplification gave estimated nucleated cell counts. The assay was immunoSEQ multiplex PCR, and TCRdb's table has in-frame clones only and misses some. The V and J calls and clone size are taken from that table; D and trimming were inferred from the DNA. The sample lists 150,000 to 200,000 clones; approximately 75% were seen once. The J gene is TRBJ2-5, the V gene TRBV19; 10 bases map to TRBD2. The receptor was derived from a human donor in a cohort sampled during active COVID-19. Sequences were obtained from peripheral blood. CDR3 bases: TGTGCCAGTAGTATCCTAGCGGGAGATGAGACCCAGTACTTC. It is translated as CASSILAGDETQYF.